This T cell receptor (beta chain) was obtained from a study of T cells in localized non-small cell lung cancer. General study points: Adjacent lung held a median approximately 57 of the top 100 tumor clones.

The protocol was immunoSEQ multiplex PCR, while the TCRdb copy is restricted to in-frame clones and leaves out a portion. The sample holds 38,000 or so clones, 81% seen once. This CDR3 contains 14 residues. Germline CDR1 SGHNT, CDR2 YYREEE (reference sequence). Between the trimmed V and J ends, which lost 3 bases and 0 bases, there was a span of 9 bases. As for this clone: What it binds is unknown.

This TCR was recovered from a male donor at least 60 years old with stage II lung adenocarcinoma. This specimen was peripheral blood mononuclear cells, taken before any cancer treatment. This chain uses TRBV5-4 with TRBJ1-1, with a tentative D call TRBD1 (6 bases). This chain's CDR3 is CASSWGQLNTEAFF. The CDR3 region has the DNA TGTGCCAGCAGCTGGGGGCAGTTGAACACTGAAGCTTTCTTT.